This is a list of T cell receptor beta chains from one sample in a study of T cells in Graves' hyperthyroidism and ophthalmopathy. TCRdb passed the multiplex PCR reads through MiXCR, listing each CDR3 protein once. In the table there are 550,000 to 600,000 distinct CDR3 sequences, about 43% of which are singletons. Sequencing input: peripheral blood or thyroid tissue (not recorded which). The receptor set was obtained from an adult woman with Graves' disease, either hyperthyroidism or ophthalmopathy (not recorded which). Both conserved end residues are part of each CDR3. A D gene is named only where the DNA matches it firmly. A row's size may be missing; if present it is once, few, many or a size class.

j_call | d_call | clone_size | v_call | cdr3_aa | cdr3_nt
TRBJ1-2 | TRBD1 | many | TRBV5-1 | CASSPGDRVSRGYTF | TGCGCCAGCAGCCCCGGGGACAGGGTATCTAGGGGCTACACCTTC
TRBJ2-3 | . | few | TRBV19 | CASSIAFWLAPADTQYF | TGTGCCAGTAGTATAGCGTTCTGGCTAGCACCAGCAGATACGCAGTATTTT
TRBJ2-2 | . | many | TRBV4-1 | CASSWTNTGELFF | TGCGCCAGCAGCTGGACGAACACCGGGGAGCTGTTTTTT
TRBJ1-3 | . | . | TRBV3-1 | CASSSRASEGGNTIYF | TGTGCCAGCAGTTCCCGGGCCTCGGAGGGTGGAAACACCATATATTTT
TRBJ2-7 | . | many | TRBV29-1 | CSVVLRQSPYEQYF | TGCAGCGTTGTTTTAAGGCAGAGTCCCTACGAGCAGTACTTC
TRBJ2-5 | . | once | TRBV20-1 | CSAREGGEETQYF | TGCAGTGCTAGAGAAGGGGGGGAAGAGACCCAGTACTTC
TRBJ2-7 | TRBD2 | . | TRBV29-1 | CSVGGLAGSYEQYF | TGCAGCGTTGGGGGACTAGCGGGGTCCTACGAGCAGTACTTC
TRBJ2-2 | . | . | TRBV2 | CASNRDTGELFF | TGTGCCAGCAACAGGGACACCGGGGAGCTGTTTTTT
TRBJ1-5 | . | many | TRBV20-1 | CSARDGRRVAGNQPQHF | TGCAGTGCTAGAGATGGGCGAAGAGTTGCTGGTAATCAGCCCCAGCATTTT
TRBJ1-2 | TRBD1 | . | TRBV2 | CASRGTGLYGYTF | TGTGCCAGCAGAGGGACAGGGCTCTATGGCTACACCTTC
TRBJ1-3 | . | few | TRBV30 | CAWVPGIKSGNTIYF | TGTGCCTGGGTGCCGGGCATCAAATCTGGAAACACCATATATTTT
TRBJ1-2 | TRBD1 | many | TRBV6-5 | CASSYGDRGGYTF | TGTGCCAGCAGTTACGGTGACAGGGGAGGCTACACCTTC
TRBJ1-1 | . | many | TRBV15 | CATSRARNTEAFF | TGTGCCACCAGCAGAGCTAGGAACACTGAAGCTTTCTTT
TRBJ2-5 | TRBD1 | . | TRBV10-3 | CATSESGQGLQGTQYF | TGTGCCACCAGTGAGTCGGGACAGGGATTACAAGGGACCCAGTACTTC
TRBJ1-5 | . | . | TRBV10-3 | CAIRGGGNQPQHF | TGTGCCATCAGGGGGGGCGGCAATCAGCCCCAGCATTTT
TRBJ1-2 | TRBD1 | many | TRBV4-2 | CASSQEQGYGYTF | TGTGCCAGCAGCCAAGAACAGGGGTATGGCTACACCTTC
TRBJ1-5 | . | . | TRBV10-3 | CAIRGAGVAETQHF | TGTGCCATCAGAGGAGCGGGAGTGGCGGAGACCCAGCATTTT
TRBJ2-7 | . | few | TRBV28 | CASTSSPGQAAREQYF | TGTGCCAGCACCTCCTCCCCCGGACAAGCCGCGCGGGAGCAGTACTTC
TRBJ2-7 | . | many | TRBV7-6 | CASSPRGLTYEQYF | TGTGCCAGCAGCCCCAGAGGACTTACTTACGAGCAGTACTTC
TRBJ1-2 | . | . | TRBV15 | CATSSLSPGEASGYTF | TGTGCCACCAGCAGCTTATCCCCCGGGGAGGCCAGTGGCTACACCTTC
TRBJ2-2 | . | few | TRBV19 | CASSGRIYTGELFF | TGTGCCAGTAGTGGGCGCATTTACACCGGGGAGCTGTTTTTT
TRBJ1-4 | . | many | TRBV7-6 | CASSLGPTTNEKLFF | TGTGCCAGCAGCTTAGGCCCAACAACTAATGAAAAACTGTTTTTT
TRBJ1-2 | TRBD1 | . | TRBV10-3 | CAISDETGIAYTF | TGTGCCATCAGTGACGAGACAGGGATCGCCTACACCTTC
TRBJ1-1 | . | . | TRBV6-1 | CASRGKLWTEAFF | TGTGCCAGCCGTGGAAAGCTGTGGACTGAAGCTTTCTTT
TRBJ2-5 | . | many | TRBV4-1 | CASRSGRTKAQYF | TGCGCCAGCAGGTCTGGACGGACTAAGGCCCAGTACTTC
TRBJ1-5 | . | . | TRBV28 | CASSFDMWETQHF | TGTGCCAGCAGTTTTGATATGTGGGAGACCCAGCATTTT
TRBJ1-1 | TRBD1 | . | TRBV9 | CASSVDGTGDTEAFF | TGTGCCAGCAGCGTAGACGGGACAGGGGACACTGAAGCTTTCTTT
TRBJ2-7 | TRBD2 | . | TRBV20-1 | CSATLPSGRGEQYF | TGCAGTGCTACGCTCCCTAGCGGGAGAGGCGAGCAGTACTTC
TRBJ2-3 | TRBD2 | many | TRBV20-1 | CSASGAGLSTDTQYF | TGCAGTGCTAGTGGAGCGGGGCTTAGCACAGATACGCAGTATTTT